These 8 T cell receptor gamma chains share one sample of origin, sequenced in a study of Vδ1+ human thymocytes. Findings of the study overall: In the thymus, TRG and TRD repertoires looked highly polyclonal with Gaussian CDR3 lengths.

Their recognized antigens are unknown. Extracted RNA was reverse transcribed into cDNA. Pooled V-gene forward primers with one constant-region reverse primer generated the CDR3 amplicons by multiplex PCR. TCRdb applied CATT to the multiplex PCR reads for clone calling. Of about 36,000 gamma-chain clones listed, over 20% are singletons. The material sequenced was Vdelta1+ gamma-delta thymocytes from the thymus. Stated subset: FACS-sorted CD3+ TCRalphabeta- TCRVdelta1+ TCRVdelta2- thymocytes. These TCRs come from a girl in the first two years of life who had congenital heart surgery.

This clone was found a few times. This chain uses TRGV9 with TRGJ1 or TRGJ2. This CDR3 is built from 14 residues. Germline CDR1 GITISATS, CDR2 ISYDGTV (reference sequence). Trimming removed 0 bases from V and 9 bases from J; junction bases left unmatched: 11. CDR3 sequence reads: CALWEVRGLRKKLF. CDR3 DNA: TGTGCCTTGTGGGAGGTGCGAGGGCTTCGTAAGAAACTCTTT.

This clone is labeled medium-sized. A much larger clone differs from this one at a single base, so this may be a read error. The chain combines TRGV3 with TRGJ1 or TRGJ2. V dropped 3 bases and J dropped 6; count of bases not matched to a gene: 2. Looked up from germline, CDR1 is VTNTFY and CDR2 is YDVSTARD (reference sequence). This CDR3 is 11 amino acids long. DNA of the CDR3: TGTGCCACCTGGGACTGTTATAAGAAACTCTTT. It is translated as CATWDCYKKLF.

The table lists this clone with many counts. The chain joins TRGV2 to TRGJ1 or TRGJ2. The CDR3 sequence is 13 residues long. The V and J ends lost 2 bases and 1 base, in that order; junction bases with no gene match: 2. Germline V lookup: CDR1 EGSNGY, CDR2 YDSYNSKV. The CDR3 DNA is TGTGCCACCTGGGACGCTAATTATTATAAGAAACTCTTT. It translates to CATWDANYYKKLF.

This clone was seen only a few times. V is TRGV3 and J is TRGJ1 or TRGJ2. Germline CDR1 and CDR2: VTNTFY and YDVSTARD (reference sequence). The junction had 7 bases not matched to a gene; V was cut back by 3 bases and J by 2 bases. There are 14 residues in the CDR3. The CDR3 DNA sequence: TGTGCCACCTGGGACGGACCCGATTATTATAAGAAACTCTTT. Amino acid sequence: CATWDGPDYYKKLF.

This clone has a single count. The rearrangement joins TRGV9 to TRGJ1 or TRGJ2. Germline V lookup: CDR1 GITISATS, CDR2 ISYDGTV (reference sequence). This CDR3 comprises 15 residues. Trimming removed 3 bases from V and 3 bases from J; junction bases left unmatched: 11. In DNA form, the CDR3 reads TGTGCCTTGTGGGAGCCCCAGGGAGTTTATTATAAGAAACTCTTT. Translating it yields CALWEPQGVYYKKLF.

This clone was counted only a few times. This sequence joins TRGV9 and TRGJ1 or TRGJ2. Unmatched junction bases numbered 5, after V lost 6 bases and J lost 6 bases. Germline V CDR1 and CDR2: GITISATS, ISYDGTV (reference sequence). The CDR3 covers 11 residues. This CDR3 is CALWSGYKKLF. CDR3 nucleotides: TGTGCCTTGTGGTCTGGTTATAAGAAACTCTTT.

This clone has a handful of counts. The V and J genes are TRGV8 and TRGJ1 or TRGJ2. Trimming took 5 bases from V and 9 from J; bases not matched to a gene: 13. Germline V gene lookup returns CDR1 VENAVY and CDR2 YDSYNSRV. This CDR3 is built from 13 residues. DNA for the CDR3: TGTGCCACCTGGGTCCGAAGATCCCGTAAGAAACTCTTT. It specifies CATWVRRSRKKLF.

The chain recombines TRGV4 with TRGJ1 or TRGJ2. CDR3 size: 16 residues. Trimming at V came to 2 bases and at J to 2 bases, leaving 12 bases not matched to a gene. The germline CDR1 and CDR2 sequences are EGSTGY and YDSYTSSV. The CDR3, as DNA: TGTGCCACCTGGGATGAAAATCCCCCTCATTATTATAAGAAACTCTTT. This sequence encodes CATWDENPPHYYKKLF.